This T cell receptor (beta chain) was recorded in a study of blood T cell repertoires in COVID-19 (dated by TCRdb to 2020 to 2021). Concerning the study at large: The collaborator samples originated in the United States, Italy and Spain and spanned the acute and convalescent phases of COVID-19. A freely available public database, intended as a resource for researchers studying the immune response to SARS-CoV-2, is where the repertoires were released. The dataset comprised deeply sampled blood TCRbeta repertoires from subjects exposed to, actively infected with, or recovered from COVID-19. Sample metadata almost always included a de-identified subject ID, COVID-19 status, age in years and sex. The material from the prospective study consisted of cDNA or gDNA derived from T cells, B-cell-depleted T cells, or PBMCs. Where available, HLA class I and class II types were obtained from metadata supplied by the sample provider rather than from assay-based typing. Samples came from the ongoing ImmuneRACE study (first 160 participants) plus 1,254 subjects from 6 global collaborators. What the study reported, not specific to this receptor: The quantity of clinical and demographic metadata differed by source and by participant and was supplied without curation.

TCRbeta CDR3 regions were amplified from genomic DNA using the immunoSEQ Assay, a bias-controlled multiplex PCR. Under the source paper's analysis protocol: The number of nucleated cells in each sample was estimated by amplification of reference gene primers within the assay. To quantify the absolute abundance of each unique TCRbeta CDR3 rearrangement, sequence reads were collapsed and filtered. For each sample, productive Simpson clonality was calculated by taking the square root of Simpson's diversity index across productive rearrangements. Imported from immuneACCESS, the table was reduced by TCRdb to in-frame sequences with V and J called. These copies leave out some clones; in studies compared against another copy, an unresolved V gene accounts for under half, and the cause of the remainder is not known. From that table come the V and J calls and clone size; the DNA was used to work out D and trimming. The table for this sample lists 100,000 or so clones; approximately 82% of them were counted only once. Of the sample, 15% is held by the ten largest clones.

Collaborating institutions collected whole blood in K2EDTA tubes following their own protocols. For TCRbeta analysis, collaborators shipped samples as frozen whole blood, isolated PBMCs, or DNA extracted from either of those sample types. The V end gives up 5 bases and the J end 5 bases, leaving 17 bases in the junction not matched to a gene. The germline V gene encodes CDR1 MNHNY and CDR2 SVGAGI (reference sequence). The CDR3 holds 19 amino acids from the cysteine to the phenylalanine. Only the CDR3 region is kept as DNA, spanning 57 bases read in frame from base 1. This clone turned up a few times. Which antigen it targets is not known. There are no base qualities to consult, and no much larger clone falls within one base.

This TCR came from a woman older than 75 with acute or convalescent COVID-19. What was sequenced was peripheral blood. Rearrangement joined TRBV6-6 to TRBJ2-3, and TRBD2 aligns with 12 junction nucleotides. The DNA sequence is as follows: TGTGCCAGCAGTCGATACTTTGGCTCTAGCGGGAGGGCCGAAGATACGCAGTATTTT. Its coded protein is CASSRYFGSSGRAEDTQYF.